These 29 T cell receptor beta chains share one sample of origin, sequenced in a study of blood T cells in healthy people across ages. A sample-barcoded 5' primer and a J-beta primer mix were used in a second PCR of roughly 6 to 11 cycles. TCRdb ran MiXCR on the 5' RACE reads and lists one entry per CDR3 protein. Counted here are 870,000 or so distinct CDR3 sequences, under 35% occurring once; the ten biggest clones make up 15% to 20%. What was sequenced was blood. The source of these receptors is a woman aged 80 or over in good health.

The table lists this clonotype with many counts. The V and J genes are TRBV20-1 and TRBJ2-3; TRBD1 aligns across 9 bases. Per the germline V gene, CDR1 is DFQATT and CDR2 is SNEGSKA (reference sequence). The V segment lost 5 bases and the J segment 0 bases; nucleotides outside the gene matches: 12. This CDR3 contains 17 residues. CDR3 in DNA: TGCAGTGCTCCTCGAAGGACAGGACAGGGGAGCACAGATACGCAGTATTTT. Translating gives CSAPRRTGQGSTDTQYF.

There are many counts of this clonotype. J is TRBJ1-2 and V is TRBV12-3 or TRBV12-4; the match to TRBD1 covers 10 bases. The J segment lost 2 bases and the V segment lost 5 bases, leaving 5 bases of the junction unmatched. The CDR3 runs 15 residues. CDR3 region: CASSPGQGVNYGYTF. CDR3 in DNA: TGTGCCAGCAGTCCCGGACAGGGGGTAAACTATGGCTACACCTTC.

Note on this clonotype: The junction does not match germline at one end; this may be a read error. The chain joins TRBV5-1 to TRBJ2-5, with TRBD1 identical over 7 bases. The CDR3 is made up of 16 amino acids. CDR1 and CDR2 from the germline V gene are SGHRS and YFSETQ. In nucleotides, the CDR3 is TGCGCCAGCAGCCCGATTGGGACAGTGAGCCAAGAGCCCCAGTACTTC. Residues: CASSPIGTVSQEPQYF.

The chain is built from TRBV6-1 and TRBJ1-6; possibly TRBD1 for D (6 bases). Germline CDR1 and CDR2: MNHNS and SASEGT. V was shortened by 4 bases and J by 3 bases, with 13 bases between the two germline ends. The length of the CDR3 is 16 residues. This chain's CDR3 is CASSVRGADYNSPLHF. CDR3 nucleotides: TGTGCCAGCAGTGTGAGGGGGGCCGACTATAATTCACCCCTCCACTTT.

Many counts were recorded for this clonotype. V usage is TRBV6-1 and J usage is TRBJ2-7, with D tentatively TRBD1 (5 bases). Germline loops: CDR1 MNHNS, CDR2 SASEGT. The V and J ends lost 3 bases and 10 bases respectively, with 19 bases between them. The CDR3 spans 14 residues. This CDR3 is CASSDPLPRTGQYF. The CDR3 DNA is TGTGCCAGCAGTGATCCCCTCCCACGAACAGGCCAGTACTTC.

Comments on this clonotype: A much larger clone lies one base from this, so it may be a read error. This chain connects TRBV2 to TRBJ2-7; 10 bases map to TRBD2. CDR1 and CDR2 (germline): SNHLY, FYNNEI. V lost 9 bases to trimming and J lost 7 bases; unmatched junction nucleotides: 12. The CDR3 is made up of 14 amino acids. The CDR3 bases are TGTGCCAGGGGTGAGCGGGGGGGCCGGAATGAGCAGTACTTC. Encoded protein: CARGERGGRNEQYF.

With respect to this clonotype: Compared with germline, one end of the junction differs, possibly owing to a read error. The chain joins TRBV25-1 to TRBJ1-4; D is ambiguous. Germline CDR1 reads MGHDK; CDR2 reads SYGVNS. The CDR3 loop spans 14 amino acids. CDR3 DNA sequence: TGTGCCAGCAGTTCTGGGCAGTTAAATGGAAAACTGTTTTTT. Translated, it gives CASSSGQLNGKLFF.

This clonotype was observed once. The genes are TRBV20-1 and TRBJ2-1, with TRBD2 identical over 7 bases. The DNA end favors TRBJ2-7, so the J call may be wrong. This CDR3 is 16 amino acids long. Germline V gives CDR1 DFQATT, CDR2 SNEGSKA (reference sequence). In nucleotides, the CDR3 is TGCAGTGATACTATACCTAGCGGTCTTTCTTACAATGAGCAGTACTTC. As protein: CSDTIPSGLSYNEQYF.

As regards this clonotype: One junction end disagrees with the germline gene, perhaps due to a read error. The chain is built from TRBV4-1 and TRBJ1-4; D is unclear. Germline values: CDR1 MGHRA, CDR2 YSYEKL. The CDR3 extends over 13 amino acids. The CDR3 DNA sequence: TGCGCCAGCAGCCAAGCGCGCTATGAAAAACGGTTTTTT. It translates to CASSQARYEKRFF.

This clonotype was seen ten or more times. In nucleotides, the CDR3 is TGTGCCAGCAGCCCCACCGGGGCGGACACAGATACGCAGTATTTT. This translates into CASSPTGADTDTQYF. V gene TRBV9 combines with J gene TRBJ2-3; D may correspond to TRBD1 or TRBD2 (5 bases each). The germline V gene encodes CDR1 SGDLS and CDR2 YYNGEE. The V end was cut by 4 bases, the J end by 2 bases, with 14 bases between. The CDR3 runs 15 residues.

V gene TRBV18 combines with J gene TRBJ1-2, with a possible D match to TRBD1 (5 bases). Germline V CDR1 and CDR2: KGHSH, LQKENI. The length of the CDR3 is 13 residues. The V gene lost 5 bases and the J gene lost 8 bases, with 15 bases spanning the gap. DNA for the CDR3: TGTGCCAGCTCAGCCCCTGGAGGGGCCGGCTACACCTTC. It specifies CASSAPGGAGYTF.

This clonotype appeared many times. CDR3 region: CSALKQGTNIQYF. CDR3 DNA: TGCAGTGCTTTAAAACAGGGTACGAACATTCAGTACTTC. The chain uses TRBV20-1 and TRBJ2-4, with D tentatively TRBD1 (6 bases). The CDR3 runs to 13 residues. With 5 bases removed from V and 7 bases from J, the gap between germline ends came to 15 bases. The germline CDR1 and CDR2 sequences are DFQATT and SNEGSKA (reference sequence).

The gene calls are TRBV29-1 and TRBJ2-5; no firm D call. This CDR3 contains 14 residues. The V gene lost 1 base and the J gene lost 1 base, with 10 bases spanning the gap. Germline lookup yields CDR1 SQVTM and CDR2 ANQGSEA. The CDR3 bases are TGCAGCGTTGAAGCCTGGCAGGCCCAAGAGACCCAGTACTTC. Translating it yields CSVEAWQAQETQYF.

This clonotype was counted ten times or more. The rearrangement links TRBV29-1 to TRBJ2-7, with 8 bases lining up with TRBD1. Germline assignment: CDR1 SQVTM and CDR2 ANQGSEA. CDR3 length: 15 amino acids. V shed 7 bases, J shed 0 bases, and the junction held 11 bases outside the gene matches. CDR3 protein: CSGTTGVGSSYEQYF. In nucleotides, the CDR3 is TGCAGCGGCACGACAGGGGTCGGAAGCTCCTACGAGCAGTACTTC.

At least ten counts were recorded for this clonotype. The rearrangement joins TRBV5-1 to TRBJ2-5, with no clear D. Trimming shortened V by 8 bases and J by 1 base, and 6 bases separated the two germline ends. In germline, CDR1 is SGHRS, CDR2 YFSETQ. The CDR3 length is 11 residues. CDR3 nucleotide sequence: TGCGCCAGAGTCCCCCAAGAGACCCAGTACTTC. The encoded protein is CARVPQETQYF. The whole variable domain, remainder taken from reference TRBV5-1 and TRBJ2-5, is KAGVTQTPRYLIKTRGQQVTLSCSPISGHRSVSWYQQTPGQGLQFLFEYFSETQRNKGNFPGRFSGRQFSNSRSEMNVSTLELGDSALYLCARVPQETQYFGPGTRLLVL.

This sequence joins TRBV7-2 and TRBJ1-1, with D tentatively TRBD1 (5 bases). This CDR3 contains 11 residues. From germline, CDR1 is SGHTA and CDR2 FQGNSA. With 3 bases removed from V and 7 bases from J, the gap between germline ends came to 6 bases. DNA for the CDR3: TGTGCCAGCAGCTTCCAGGGTGAAGCTTTCTTT. Translating it yields CASSFQGEAFF.

A single count supports this clonotype. V gene TRBV7-2 combines with J gene TRBJ2-1; D might be TRBD2 (5 bases). CDR1 is SGHTA, CDR2 FQGNSA, per germline. The V and J ends lost 3 bases and 4 bases respectively, with 13 bases between them. The CDR3 is 15 residues long. Here the CDR3 DNA reads TGTGCCAGCAGCTTCCTAGCAGACTTATACAATGAGCAGTTCTTC. This codes for CASSFLADLYNEQFF.

In its sample, this clonotype was seen a few times. The V gene is TRBV28, the J gene TRBJ1-6, with TRBD1 as a possible D gene (5 bases). The germline CDR1 and CDR2 sequences are MDHEN and SYDVKM. V gave up 6 bases and J gave up 7 bases, with 10 bases separating them. CDR3 size: 13 residues. Written as DNA, the CDR3 is TGTGCCAGCAGGCTGGGGGAGAATTCACCCCTCCACTTT. Translated: CASRLGENSPLHF.

As regards this clonotype: A much bigger clone sits one base away, suggesting this may be a read error. The chain's CDR3 is CASRRRQGSTDTQYF. The CDR3 bases are TGTGCCAGCAGGCGACGACAGGGGAGCACAGATACGCAGTATTTT. The V gene is TRBV2, the J gene TRBJ2-3; TRBD1 agrees at 8 bases. The J segment lost 0 bases and the V segment lost 6 bases, leaving 5 bases of the junction unmatched. The CDR3 has 15 residues. The V gene's germline CDR1 is SNHLY and CDR2 FYNNEI.

In this sample, this clonotype turned up once. The junction differs from germline at one of its ends, possibly a read error. The chain is built from TRBV12-3 or TRBV12-4 and TRBJ2-2, with 15 positions matching TRBD2. The CDR3 length is 19 residues. The CDR3 sequence: CASSPGLAGGLTNTGELLF. CDR3 sequence (DNA): TGTGCCAGCAGTCCTGGACTAGCGGGGGGGTTGACGAACACCGGGGAGCTGTTGTTT.

For this clonotype: This sequence may be a read error, since a much larger clone differs from it by one base. This sequence joins TRBV4-1 and TRBJ2-5; 11 bases map to TRBD2. Germline V gives CDR1 MGHRA, CDR2 YSYEKL. This CDR3 spans 17 amino acids. The trim removed 3 bases at V and 11 bases at J, leaving 17 bases unmatched. The CDR3 sequence is CASSHPGGTSGHNEQYF. The CDR3 bases are TGCGCCAGCAGCCACCCGGGGGGGACTAGCGGTCACAATGAGCAGTACTTC.

Ten or more counts support this clonotype. The chain recombines TRBV24-1 with TRBJ2-5; a possible D gene is TRBD2 (5 bases). This CDR3 has 14 amino acids. Trimming left V 2 bases short and J 4 bases short, with 10 bases between. Germline loops: CDR1 KGHDR, CDR2 SFDVKD. In nucleotides, the CDR3 is TGTGCCACCAGTGATTCCGGGATACTAGAGACCCAGTACTTC. Translation: CATSDSGILETQYF.

Many counts were recorded for this clonotype. The V call is TRBV20-1, the J call TRBJ2-1; 8 bases match TRBD2. The V gene's germline CDR1 is DFQATT and CDR2 SNEGSKA (reference sequence). The CDR3 is 14 residues long. V shed 3 bases and J 6 bases; nucleotides not matched to a gene: 7. The CDR3 spells CSASHGGGLNEQFF. The DNA of the CDR3 is TGCAGTGCTAGCCACGGGGGGGGCCTCAATGAGCAGTTCTTC.

With regard to this clonotype: A read error is possible here, since a much larger clone lies one base away. The chain combines TRBV7-6 with TRBJ2-7, with a possible D match to TRBD2 (6 bases). Looked up from germline, CDR1 is SGHVS and CDR2 is FNYEAQ. The CDR3 totals 14 residues. The CDR3 spells CASSEEGRTYEQDF. The CDR3 DNA sequence: TGTGCCAGCAGCGAGGAGGGGCGGACGTACGAGCAGGACTTC.

This clonotype was found a few times. The gene calls are TRBV30 and TRBJ1-2; unclear D gene. From germline, CDR1 is GTSNPN and CDR2 SVGIG (reference sequence). The V gene lost 3 bases and the J gene lost 7 bases, with 12 bases spanning the gap. The CDR3 is 12 residues long. The CDR3 loop reads CAWRPSGGGYTF. Here the CDR3 DNA reads TGTGCCTGGAGACCCAGTGGCGGTGGCTACACCTTC.

The rearrangement links TRBV18 to TRBJ1-6; D might be TRBD1 (6 bases). Looked up from germline, CDR1 is KGHSH and CDR2 is LQKENI. Deletions cut 4 bases from V and 7 bases from J, with 14 bases between. The CDR3 runs 15 residues. The CDR3 loop is CASSQATRGNSPLHF. As DNA, the CDR3 is TGTGCCAGCTCACAGGCGACAAGGGGGAATTCACCCCTCCACTTT.

In this sample, this clonotype turned up many times. This chain joins TRBV6-5 and TRBJ1-2; TRBD1 aligns across 9 bases. Per germline, CDR1 MNHEY and CDR2 SVGAGI. J gave up 6 bases and V 0 bases, and 11 bases lay outside the gene matches. The length of the CDR3 is 17 residues. In DNA form, the CDR3 reads TGTGCCAGCAGTTACTCGATAACCGGGACAGGGAAGGATGGCTACACCTTC. Protein sequence: CASSYSITGTGKDGYTF.

This clonotype was counted ten times or more. It may be a read error: a sequence one base away is much more abundant. This rearrangement joins TRBV7-2 to TRBJ1-6; 7 positions agree with TRBD1. The CDR3 consists of 12 residues. Germline CDR1 reads SGHTA; CDR2 reads FQGNSA. V shed 2 bases, J shed 18 bases, and the junction held 7 bases outside the gene matches. CDR3 in amino acids: CASSLRTGKGHF. Written as DNA, the CDR3 is TGTGCCAGCAGCTTAAGGACAGGCAAGGGCCACTTT.

The chain is built from TRBV6-1 and TRBJ2-7, with D hard to call. Trimming removed 1 base at V and 0 bases at J, with 10 bases between. From germline, CDR1 is MNHNS and CDR2 SASEGT. The CDR3 totals 15 residues. Here the CDR3 DNA reads TGTGCCAGCAGTGAAGTTGGCAGCTACTCCTACGAGCAGTACTTC. Translated: CASSEVGSYSYEQYF.